This TCR beta chain comes out of a study of T cells in Graves' hyperthyroidism and ophthalmopathy. Findings and caveats of the study: Progression to ophthalmopathy was predicted a median of approximately seven months early.

Germline V gives CDR1 SGHKS, CDR2 YYEKEE (reference sequence). Trimming removed 5 bases from V and 1 base from J, with 12 bases in between. The CDR3 runs to 14 residues. This clonotype was observed a few times. Its antigen is undetermined. It was RNA transcripts that yielded the amplified TCR beta CDR3 regions. The HTBI primer set drove a first-round RT-PCR of the TCR CDR3. One entry per CDR3 protein results from TCRdb running MiXCR on the multiplex PCR reads. The sample lists about 360,000 distinct CDR3 sequences, less than 15% occurring once. Patients showing uncontrolled infection, other autoimmune disease, pregnancy or lactation were ineligible. Clinical symptoms, serum thyroxine and TRAb, thyroid ultrasound and orbital computed tomography together formed the diagnostic basis.

The origin of this receptor is a woman younger than 35 with Graves' hyperthyroidism. What was sequenced was blood. This sequence joins TRBV5-5 and TRBJ2-5; maybe TRBD1 (6 bases). The CDR3 loop is CASSGGQLQETQYF. In DNA, the CDR3 is TGTGCCAGCAGTGGAGGACAGCTCCAAGAGACCCAGTACTTC.